This T cell receptor (beta chain) originates from a study of identical twins. This clonotype was counted only a few times. Its antigen remains unknown. General study points: Out-of-frame alpha sequences common to twins exhibited an excess of low generation probability.

This CDR3 region has 19 residues. V dropped 1 base and J dropped 4; count of bases not matched to a gene: 9. CDR1 and CDR2 (germline): SGHAT, FQNNGV. TCRdb re-called the 5' RACE reads through MiXCR, storing one row per CDR3 protein. The data show around 480,000 distinct CDR3 sequences, roughly an eighth seen once. This same sample was also part of a study on yellow fever vaccine responses in identical twins.

The clonotype was recovered from a woman aged 18-30 years in good health. The sequencing sample was made of CD4+ T cells sorted from blood. The rearrangement links TRBV11-2 to TRBJ2-1, with TRBD2 identical over 14 bases. This CDR3 is CASSLVGTSGSSGYNEQFF. CDR3 coding DNA: TGTGCCAGCAGCTTAGTAGGGACTAGCGGGAGTTCGGGGTACAATGAGCAGTTCTTC.